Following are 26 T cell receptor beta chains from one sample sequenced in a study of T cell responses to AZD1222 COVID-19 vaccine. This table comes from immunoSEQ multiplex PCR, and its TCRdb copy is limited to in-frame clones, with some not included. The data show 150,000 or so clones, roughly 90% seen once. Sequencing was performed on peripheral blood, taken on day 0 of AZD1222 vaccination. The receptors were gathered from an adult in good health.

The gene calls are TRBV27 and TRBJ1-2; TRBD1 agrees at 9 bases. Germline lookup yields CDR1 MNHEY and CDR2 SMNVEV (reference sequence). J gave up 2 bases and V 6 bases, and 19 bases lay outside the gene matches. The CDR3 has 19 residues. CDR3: CASRQGPGQGSRGNYGYTF. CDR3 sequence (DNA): TGTGCCAGCAGACAAGGACCGGGACAGGGTTCGAGGGGGAACTATGGCTACACCTTC.

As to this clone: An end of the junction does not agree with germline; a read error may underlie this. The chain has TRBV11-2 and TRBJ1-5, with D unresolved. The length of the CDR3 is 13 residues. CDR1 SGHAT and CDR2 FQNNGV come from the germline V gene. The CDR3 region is CASTLGLAGPQHF. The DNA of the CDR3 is TGTGCCAGCACCTTAGGACTGGCAGGGCCCCAGCATTTT.

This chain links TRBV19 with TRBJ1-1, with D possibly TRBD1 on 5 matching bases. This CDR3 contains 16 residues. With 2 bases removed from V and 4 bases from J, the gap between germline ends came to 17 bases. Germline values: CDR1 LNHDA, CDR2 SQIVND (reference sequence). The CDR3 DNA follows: TGTGCCAGTAGTATAAGGTCCAGAGGGGCAGGCACTGAAGCTTTCTTT. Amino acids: CASSIRSRGAGTEAFF.

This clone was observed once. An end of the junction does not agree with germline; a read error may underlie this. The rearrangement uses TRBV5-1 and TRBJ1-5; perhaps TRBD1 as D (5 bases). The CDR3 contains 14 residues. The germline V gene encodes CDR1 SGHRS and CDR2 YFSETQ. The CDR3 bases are TGCGCCGGCAGCCCGGGGGACGGTAATCAGCCCCAGCATTTT. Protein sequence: CAGSPGDGNQPQHF.

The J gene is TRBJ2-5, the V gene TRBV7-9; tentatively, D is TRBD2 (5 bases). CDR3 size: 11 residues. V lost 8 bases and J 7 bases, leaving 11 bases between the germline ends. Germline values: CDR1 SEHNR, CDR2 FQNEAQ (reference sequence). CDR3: CASEPEGTQYF. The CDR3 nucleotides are TGTGCCAGCGAGCCCGAGGGGACCCAGTACTTC.

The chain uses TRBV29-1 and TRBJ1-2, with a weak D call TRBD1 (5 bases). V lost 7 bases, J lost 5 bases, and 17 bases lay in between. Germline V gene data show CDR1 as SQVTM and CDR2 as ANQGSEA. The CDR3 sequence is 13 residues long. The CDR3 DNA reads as TGCAGCGCCCTCAGGGACCAAGCTTATGGCTACACCTTC. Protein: CSALRDQAYGYTF.

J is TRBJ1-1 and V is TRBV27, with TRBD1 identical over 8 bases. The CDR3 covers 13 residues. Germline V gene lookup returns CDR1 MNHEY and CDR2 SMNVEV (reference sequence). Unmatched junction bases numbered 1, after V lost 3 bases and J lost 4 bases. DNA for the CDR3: TGTGCCAGCAGTTTGGACAGGGCCACTGAAGCTTTCTTT. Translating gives CASSLDRATEAFF.

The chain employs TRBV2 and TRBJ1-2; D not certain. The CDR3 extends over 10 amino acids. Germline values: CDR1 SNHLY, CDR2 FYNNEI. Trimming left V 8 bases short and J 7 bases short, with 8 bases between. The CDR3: CASGDVGYTF. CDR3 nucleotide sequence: TGTGCCAGCGGGGATGTTGGCTACACCTTC. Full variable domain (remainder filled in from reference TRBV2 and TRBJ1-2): EPEVTQTPSHQVTQMGQEVILRCVPISNHLYFYWYRQILGQKVEFLVSFYNNEISEKSEIFDDQFSVERPDGSNFTLKIRSTKLEDSAMYFCASGDVGYTFGSGTRLTVV.

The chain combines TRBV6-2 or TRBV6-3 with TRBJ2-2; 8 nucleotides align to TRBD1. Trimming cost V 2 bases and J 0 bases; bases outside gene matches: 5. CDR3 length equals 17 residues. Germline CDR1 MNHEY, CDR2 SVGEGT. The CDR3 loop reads CASSYRGQGSNTGELFF. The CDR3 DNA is TGTGCCAGCAGTTACCGCGGACAGGGATCGAACACCGGGGAGCTGTTTTTT.

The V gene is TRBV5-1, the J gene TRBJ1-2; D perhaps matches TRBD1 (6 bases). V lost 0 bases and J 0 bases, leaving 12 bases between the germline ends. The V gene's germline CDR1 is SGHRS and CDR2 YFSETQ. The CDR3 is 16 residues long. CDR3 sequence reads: CASSLGQANTNYGYTF. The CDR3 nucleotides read TGCGCCAGCAGCTTGGGACAGGCGAACACTAACTATGGCTACACCTTC.

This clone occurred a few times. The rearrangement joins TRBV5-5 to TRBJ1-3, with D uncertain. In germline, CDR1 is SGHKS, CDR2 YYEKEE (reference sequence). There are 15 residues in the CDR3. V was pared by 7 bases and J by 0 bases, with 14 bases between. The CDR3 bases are TGTGCCAGCCGCAAAAATACGAACTCTGGAAACACCATATATTTT. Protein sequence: CASRKNTNSGNTIYF.

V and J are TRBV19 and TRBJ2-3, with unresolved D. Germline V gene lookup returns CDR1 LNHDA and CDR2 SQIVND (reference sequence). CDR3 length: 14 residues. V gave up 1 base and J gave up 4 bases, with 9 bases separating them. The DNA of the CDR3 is TGTGCCAGTAGTATAGGAATAACCCCAGATACGCAGTATTTT. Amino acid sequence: CASSIGITPDTQYF.

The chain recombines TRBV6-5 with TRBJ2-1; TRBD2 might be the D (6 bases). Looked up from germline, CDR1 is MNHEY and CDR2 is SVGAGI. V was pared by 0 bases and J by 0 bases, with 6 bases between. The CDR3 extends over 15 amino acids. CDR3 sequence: CASSYSAGSYNEQFF. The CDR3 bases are TGTGCCAGCAGTTACTCAGCGGGCTCCTACAATGAGCAGTTCTTC.

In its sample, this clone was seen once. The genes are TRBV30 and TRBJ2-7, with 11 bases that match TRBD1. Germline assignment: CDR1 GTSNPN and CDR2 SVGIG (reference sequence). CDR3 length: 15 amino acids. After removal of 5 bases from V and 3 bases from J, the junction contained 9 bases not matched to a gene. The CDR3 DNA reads TGTGCCTGGGCCCGCCCCGGGACAGGGGGCTACGAGCAGTACTTC. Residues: CAWARPGTGGYEQYF. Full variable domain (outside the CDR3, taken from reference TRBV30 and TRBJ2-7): SQTIHQWPATLVQPVGSPLSLECTVEGTSNPNLYWYRQAAGRGLQLLFYSVGIGQISSEVPQNLSASRPQDRQFILSSKKLLLSDSGFYLCAWARPGTGGYEQYFGPGTRLTVT.

CDR3 DNA: TGTGCCAGCAAGGGGGTAGCCTACGAGCAGTACTTC. Its translation is CASKGVAYEQYF. This rearrangement joins TRBV2 to TRBJ2-7; a weak D match, TRBD1 (6 bases). CDR3 size: 12 residues. Germline V gene sequence: CDR1 SNHLY, CDR2 FYNNEI. Trimming removed 7 bases from V and 2 bases from J, with 9 bases in between.

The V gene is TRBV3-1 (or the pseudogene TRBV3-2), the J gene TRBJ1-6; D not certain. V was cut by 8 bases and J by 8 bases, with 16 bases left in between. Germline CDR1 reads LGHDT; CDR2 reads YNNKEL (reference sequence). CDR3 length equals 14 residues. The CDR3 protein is CASRLGTADSPLHF. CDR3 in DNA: TGTGCCAGCCGTCTCGGTACCGCGGATTCACCCCTCCACTTT.

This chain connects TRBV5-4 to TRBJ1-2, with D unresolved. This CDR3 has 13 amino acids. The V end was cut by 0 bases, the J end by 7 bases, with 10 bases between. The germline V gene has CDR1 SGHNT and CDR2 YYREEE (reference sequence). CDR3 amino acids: CASSLGVGSGYTF. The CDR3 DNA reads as TGTGCCAGCAGCTTGGGGGTGGGGTCTGGCTACACCTTC.

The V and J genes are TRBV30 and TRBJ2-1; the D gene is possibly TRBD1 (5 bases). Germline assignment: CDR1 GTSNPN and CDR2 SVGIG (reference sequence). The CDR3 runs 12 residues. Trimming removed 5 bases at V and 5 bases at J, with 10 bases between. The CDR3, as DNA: TGTGCCTGGGACAGAGAAGACAATGAGCAGTTCTTC. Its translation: CAWDREDNEQFF.

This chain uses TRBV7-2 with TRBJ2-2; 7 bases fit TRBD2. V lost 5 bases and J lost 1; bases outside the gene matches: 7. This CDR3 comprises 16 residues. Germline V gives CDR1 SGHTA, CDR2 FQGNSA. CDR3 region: CASSHQRGRNTGELFF. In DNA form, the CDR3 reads TGTGCCAGCAGCCATCAGCGGGGTAGGAACACCGGGGAGCTGTTTTTT. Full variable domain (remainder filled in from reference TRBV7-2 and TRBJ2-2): GAGVSQSPSNKVTEKGKDVELRCDPISGHTALYWYRQSLGQGLEFLIYFQGNSAPDKSGLPSDRFSAERTGGSVSTLTIQRTQQEDSAVYLCASSHQRGRNTGELFFGEGSRLTVL.

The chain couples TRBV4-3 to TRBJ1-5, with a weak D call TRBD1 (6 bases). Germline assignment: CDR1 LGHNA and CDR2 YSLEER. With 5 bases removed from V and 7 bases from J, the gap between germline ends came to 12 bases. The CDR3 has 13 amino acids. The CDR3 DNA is TGCGCCAGCAGCAGGGGGTTAGAGCAGCCCCAGCATTTT. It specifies CASSRGLEQPQHF.

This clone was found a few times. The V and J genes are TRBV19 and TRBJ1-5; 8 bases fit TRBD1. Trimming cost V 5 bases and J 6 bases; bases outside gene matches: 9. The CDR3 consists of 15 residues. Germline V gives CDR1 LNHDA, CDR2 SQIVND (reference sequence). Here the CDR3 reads CASSLARRGLQPQHF. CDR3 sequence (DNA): TGTGCCAGTAGTCTGGCACGCAGGGGGCTTCAGCCCCAGCATTTT.

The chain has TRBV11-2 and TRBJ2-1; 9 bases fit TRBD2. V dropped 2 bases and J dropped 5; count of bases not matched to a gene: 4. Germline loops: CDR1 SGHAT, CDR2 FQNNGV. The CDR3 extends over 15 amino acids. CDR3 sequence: CASSLLAGRNNEQFF. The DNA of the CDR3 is TGTGCCAGCAGCTTACTAGCGGGAAGGAACAATGAGCAGTTCTTC.

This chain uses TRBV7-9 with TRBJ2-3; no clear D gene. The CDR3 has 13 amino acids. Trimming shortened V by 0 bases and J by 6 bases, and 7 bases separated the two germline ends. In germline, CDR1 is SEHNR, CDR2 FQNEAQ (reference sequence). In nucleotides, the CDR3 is TGTGCCAGCAGCTTAGCGATAGGGGATACGCAGTATTTT. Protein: CASSLAIGDTQYF.

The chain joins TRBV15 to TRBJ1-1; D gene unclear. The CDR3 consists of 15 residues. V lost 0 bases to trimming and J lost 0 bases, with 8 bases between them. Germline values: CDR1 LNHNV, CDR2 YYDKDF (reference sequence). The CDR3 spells CATSRDRRVNTEAFF. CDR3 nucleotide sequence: TGTGCCACCAGCAGAGATAGGAGGGTGAACACTGAAGCTTTCTTT.

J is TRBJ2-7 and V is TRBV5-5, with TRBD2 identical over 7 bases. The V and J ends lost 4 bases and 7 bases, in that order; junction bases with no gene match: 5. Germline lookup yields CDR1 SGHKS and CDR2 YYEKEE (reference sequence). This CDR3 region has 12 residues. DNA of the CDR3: TGTGCCAGCAGCGGGGGGGTGCCGGAGCAGTACTTC. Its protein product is CASSGGVPEQYF.

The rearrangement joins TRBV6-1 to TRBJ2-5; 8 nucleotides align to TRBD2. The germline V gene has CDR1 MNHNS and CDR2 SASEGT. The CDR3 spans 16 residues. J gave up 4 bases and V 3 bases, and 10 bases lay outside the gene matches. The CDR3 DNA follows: TGTGCCAGCAGTGATAATCGGGGACTAGTAGCAGAGACCCAGTACTTC. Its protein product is CASSDNRGLVAETQYF.